This TCR beta chain was sequenced in a study of T cell repertoires in cytomegalovirus infection. Many counts were recorded for this clonotype. TCRdb redid the calling of the reads with MiXCR, one entry per CDR3 protein. This sample has tens of thousands of distinct CDR3 sequences, with approximately 3.6% found just once. The specimen was PBMCs. This sequence originates from a human donor in good health (CMV status not recorded). Some clones in this sample may be carry-over from other donors' samples.

CDR3 protein: CASSSSAGDNEKLFF. CDR3 nucleotides: TGTGCCAGCAGCTCCTCCGCGGGTGACAATGAAAAACTGTTTTTT. This sequence joins TRBV7-8 and TRBJ1-4; D not resolved. V lost 4 bases and J lost 5, with 14 bases in between. The CDR3 contains 15 residues. Germline V lookup: CDR1 SGHVS, CDR2 FQNEAQ.